This entry lists 9 T cell receptor beta chains sequenced from one sample in a study of B cell selection in AIRE deficiency (dated by TCRdb to between 2018 and 2020). Conventional CD4 T cells were sorted as CD4+CD127+ cells. Libraries were built with the immunoSEQ multiplex PCR assay. TCRdb holds this immuneACCESS table with in-frame rearrangements only. Some clones are missing; in checked studies, unresolved V genes explain under half, and the rest has no known cause. Across this sample there are fewer than 30,000 clones, with roughly 96% seen only once. Roughly 0.2% of the sample is taken by the ten largest. Material: conventional CD4+ T cells sorted from PBMCs. All receptors derive from a human donor with AIRE deficiency.

The rearrangement uses TRBV10-3 and TRBJ2-7, with a tentative D call TRBD1 (7 bases). The ends were cut back, 9 bases at V and 5 bases at J, with 23 bases in the middle. Germline V gene sequence: CDR1 ENHRY, CDR2 SYGVKD. The CDR3 spans 15 residues. The CDR3 DNA is TGTGCCATTCGGGGGACAGCGAGTCCCTTTAACGAGCAGTACTTC. Amino acid sequence: CAIRGTASPFNEQYF.

The chain joins TRBV10-3 to TRBJ2-7; 10 positions match TRBD1. The CDR3 covers 14 residues. V dropped 11 bases and J dropped 4; count of bases not matched to a gene: 11. CDR1 is ENHRY and CDR2 is SYGVKD in the germline V gene. The CDR3: CASLPGQGSYEQYF. In nucleotides, the CDR3 is TGTGCCTCCTTACCGGGACAGGGGTCGTACGAGCAGTACTTC.

This clone was observed once. The rearrangement uses TRBV4-1 and TRBJ2-5; D unclear. V was shortened by 0 bases and J by 7 bases, with 3 bases between the two germline ends. The CDR3 is 11 residues long. Germline V gives CDR1 MGHRA, CDR2 YSYEKL. This CDR3 is CASSQDRTQYF. CDR3 sequence (DNA): TGCGCCAGCAGCCAAGATCGGACCCAGTACTTC.

The V gene is TRBV15, the J gene TRBJ1-6; 9 bases are shared with TRBD1. V gave up 5 bases and J gave up 9 bases; unmatched junction bases: 5. Germline CDR1 and CDR2: LNHNV and YYDKDF (reference sequence). The CDR3 runs to 14 residues. The CDR3 bases are TGTGCCACCAGCGTGGGACAGGGAGGTTCACCCCTCCACTTT. Translation: CATSVGQGGSPLHF.

The chain combines TRBV28 with TRBJ2-6; D is uncertain. Looked up from germline, CDR1 is MDHEN and CDR2 is SYDVKM. The CDR3 extends over 16 amino acids. The V gene lost 6 bases and the J gene lost 0 bases, with 12 bases spanning the gap. DNA of the CDR3: TGTGCCAGCAGCAGCCGACGGCGCTCTGGGGCCAACGTCCTGACTTTC. Its protein product is CASSSRRRSGANVLTF. The full variable domain, in which reference TRBV28 and TRBJ2-6 provide the parts outside the CDR3, is DVKVTQSSRYLVKRTGEKVFLECVQDMDHENMFWYRQDPGLGLRLIYFSYDVKMKEKGDIPEGYSVSREKKERFSLILESASTNQTSMYLCASSSRRRSGANVLTFGAGSRLTVL.

The CDR3 sequence is CASSADPSFRGGYTF. CDR3 in DNA: TGTGCCAGCAGTGCGGATCCTTCCTTTCGAGGGGGCTACACCTTC. This chain uses TRBV6-1 with TRBJ1-2; unclear D gene. Trimming removed 4 bases at V and 8 bases at J, with 20 bases between. CDR1 MNHNS and CDR2 SASEGT come from the germline V gene. This CDR3 region has 15 residues.

The chain has TRBV10-2 and TRBJ2-2, with 9 nucleotides matching TRBD2. The CDR3 loop spans 14 amino acids. Germline V gene data show CDR1 as WSHSY and CDR2 as SAAADI. V shed 4 bases, J shed 7 bases, and the junction held 4 bases outside the gene matches. The CDR3: CASSGGLAIGELFF. In DNA, the CDR3 is TGCGCCAGCAGTGGGGGACTAGCTATCGGGGAGCTGTTTTTT.

The J gene is TRBJ2-2, the V gene TRBV6-1; no reliable D call. CDR1 and CDR2 from the germline V gene are MNHNS and SASEGT. V shed 3 bases and J shed 1 base, with 12 bases lying between them. The CDR3 runs 16 residues. The CDR3 spells CASSDPRQENTGELFF. DNA of the CDR3: TGTGCCAGCAGTGATCCACGGCAGGAGAACACCGGGGAGCTGTTTTTT.

The rearrangement links TRBV7-8 to TRBJ2-1; 10 bases are shared with TRBD2. The CDR3 sequence is 15 residues long. Germline assignment: CDR1 SGHVS and CDR2 FQNEAQ. V lost 6 bases, J lost 9 bases, and 11 bases stayed unmatched. CDR3 loop: CASRPAGGPGFEQFF. The CDR3 nucleotides read TGTGCCAGCAGACCAGCGGGAGGGCCGGGCTTTGAGCAGTTCTTC.